There are many counts of the clone carrying this TCR beta chain. CDR1 and CDR2 (germline): MNHNY, SVGAGI (reference sequence). V lost 0 bases and J 5 bases, leaving 13 bases between the germline ends. CDR3 length: 16 amino acids. The data derive from a study of T cells in Graves' hyperthyroidism and ophthalmopathy. Regions amplified from RNA transcripts were the TCR beta CDR3 regions. When the TCR CDR3 underwent first-round RT-PCR, the HTBI primer set was used. Via MiXCR, TCRdb re-called the multiplex PCR reads, giving one row per CDR3 protein. The table has 650,000 to 750,000 distinct CDR3 sequences, roughly 15% seen once. Each patient was aged 18 to 65 and had newly diagnosed hyperthyroidism of under 2 months' duration.

The sequence came from a woman in her late teens or twenties with Graves' hyperthyroidism. The sample taken for sequencing was blood. This chain joins TRBV6-6 and TRBJ1-4; D is possibly TRBD1 (5 bases). The CDR3 bases are TGTGCCAGCAGTTACTCGGGGGGAGGGAGGAATGAAAAACTGTTTTTT. Its protein product is CASSYSGGGRNEKLFF.